The rows below give T cell receptor beta chains drawn from one sample of a study of tumor-infiltrating lymphocytes in oesophageal squamous cell carcinoma. TCRdb used MiXCR to reprocess the PCR reads, holding one entry per CDR3 protein. The sample lists approximately 20,000 distinct CDR3 sequences, around 39% occurring once. Material: esophageal tumor tissue. The receptors were sampled from a male donor with esophageal squamous cell carcinoma. Both conserved end residues are trimmed from each CDR3.

V gene: TRBV27
CDR3 protein: ASSPGTGLYGYT

V gene: TRBV28
CDR3 protein: ASSLNPGTSDEQY

V gene: TRBV5-1
CDR3 protein: ASGLAGAQETQY

V gene: TRBV28
CDR3 protein: ASTLGLAGVYEQY

V gene: TRBV28
CDR3 protein: ASSLRTGTGELY

V gene: TRBV6-1
CDR3 protein: ASNQDSPGSQTQY

V gene: TRBV5-1
CDR3 protein: ASSLVGQPNEKLF

V gene: TRBV5-1
CDR3 protein: ASSVDRATEAF

V gene: TRBV20-1
CDR3 protein: SARWTDYGYT

V gene: TRBV5-1
CDR3 protein: ASSPLAGGAHEQY

V gene: TRBV7-8
CDR3 protein: ASSFDRAFAETQY

V gene: TRBV24-1
CDR3 protein: ATSDPGAAVYKQY

V gene: TRBV7-3
CDR3 protein: ASSPHLTGPSAYNEQY

V gene: TRBV20-1
CDR3 protein: SARQHSNQPQH

V gene: TRBV3-1
CDR3 protein: ASSHLMTGYEQY

V gene: TRBV7-2
CDR3 protein: ASSLGQGSVGYT

V gene: TRBV7-4
CDR3 protein: ASSSRGTGGTEQY

V gene: TRBV5-4
CDR3 protein: ASSLFQQETEAF

V gene: TRBV11-2
CDR3 protein: ASSGTGTGDYYEQY

V gene: TRBV7-3
CDR3 protein: ASSPPGLAGANEQF

V gene: TRBV20-1
CDR3 protein: SAGTRTGPYEQY

V gene: TRBV12-3/TRBV12-4
CDR3 protein: ASSWGDSSYGYT

V gene: TRBV2
CDR3 protein: ASRGGGETQY

V gene: TRBV28
CDR3 protein: ASSGPYGYT

V gene: TRBV7-9
CDR3 protein: ASSLYGGDTEAF

V gene: TRBV19
CDR3 protein: ASARQGNYGYT

V gene: TRBV5-3
CDR3 protein: ASTHSPSAGSYEQY

V gene: TRBV6-1
CDR3 protein: ASSTMRQGSNSPLH

V gene: TRBV4-3
CDR3 protein: ASSPGGASIQY

V gene: TRBV7-8
CDR3 protein: ASSLKRTYEQY

V gene: TRBV6-1
CDR3 protein: ASRDRWGYGYT

V gene: TRBV6-6
CDR3 protein: ASSSGPYNSPLH

V gene: TRBV5-4
CDR3 protein: GSSLRDNYEQY

V gene: TRBV6-1
CDR3 protein: ASSNQPGQLAPPF

V gene: TRBV19
CDR3 protein: ASRVPGRYEQY

V gene: TRBV28
CDR3 protein: ASSFVEKLF

V gene: TRBV12-3/TRBV12-4
CDR3 protein: ASSLDAQGTKQY

V gene: TRBV7-6
CDR3 protein: ASSSAGADQETQY

V gene: TRBV7-8
CDR3 protein: ASSFRLAGADEQF

V gene: TRBV7-3
CDR3 protein: ASSSYGTGELF

V gene: TRBV7-2
CDR3 protein: ASSGTGTRLAQY

V gene: TRBV27
CDR3 protein: ASSPNTDTQY

V gene: TRBV7-2
CDR3 protein: ASSFRDQNDEQF

V gene: TRBV11-3
CDR3 protein: ASSRTSGRSGELF

V gene: TRBV7-2
CDR3 protein: ASSLGRDTPTYGYT

V gene: TRBV2
CDR3 protein: ASSSFAGGRNEQF

V gene: TRBV7-2
CDR3 protein: ASRLQETQY

V gene: TRBV27
CDR3 protein: ASSFWGGSSYNEQF

V gene: TRBV5-1
CDR3 protein: ASSLWEAELF

V gene: TRBV7-2
CDR3 protein: ASSSLAVNIQY

V gene: TRBV28
CDR3 protein: ASSPGGSYNEQF

V gene: TRBV2
CDR3 protein: ASSEAPHEQF

V gene: TRBV30
CDR3 protein: AWSGTSSYNEQF

V gene: TRBV6-1
CDR3 protein: ATRRAAGGPNEQF

V gene: TRBV7-2
CDR3 protein: ASSAGYLRSYEQY

V gene: TRBV6-1
CDR3 protein: ASRQGLSSWGYT

V gene: TRBV5-5
CDR3 protein: ASSPSGRLVDEQF

V gene: TRBV19
CDR3 protein: ASSIQGTSGSYEQY

V gene: TRBV7-2
CDR3 protein: ASSFPQTANYGYT

V gene: TRBV2
CDR3 protein: ASSEQGPFGGYT